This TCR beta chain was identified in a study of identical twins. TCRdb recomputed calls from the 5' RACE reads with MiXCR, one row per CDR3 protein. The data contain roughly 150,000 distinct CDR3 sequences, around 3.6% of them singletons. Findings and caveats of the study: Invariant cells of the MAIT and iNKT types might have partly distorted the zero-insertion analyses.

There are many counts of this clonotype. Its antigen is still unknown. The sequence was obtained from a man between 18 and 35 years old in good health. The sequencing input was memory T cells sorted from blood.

The CDR3: CSAVTGTGFREQFF. CDR3 nucleotide sequence: TGCAGTGCTGTGACCGGGACAGGGTTTCGGGAGCAGTTCTTC. The chain is built from TRBV20-1 and TRBJ2-1; 9 bases map to TRBD1. With 5 bases clipped from V and 10 bases from J, the junction kept 12 bases outside the gene matches. In germline, CDR1 is DFQATT, CDR2 SNEGSKA (reference sequence). This CDR3 has 14 residues.